This T cell receptor beta chain was sequenced during a study of T cells in tumors after PD-1 blockade. V was pared by 10 bases and J by 13 bases, with 17 bases between. The CDR3 runs 12 residues. Germline assignment: CDR1 MNHEY and CDR2 SMNVEV (reference sequence). Sequencing was performed with immunoSEQ multiplex PCR; in TCRdb, only in-frame clones are kept and a portion is missing. In the table there are about 14,000 clones, over 80% of which are singletons. Sample: PBMCs, taken after anti-PD-1 treatment. The TCR originated in a human donor with basal cell carcinoma. The genes are TRBV27 and TRBJ1-6; D might be TRBD1 (5 bases). In DNA form, the CDR3 reads TGTGCCACCGGGGGGGAGGGTTCCCCCCTCCACTTT. It codes for CATGGEGSPLHF.